A single sample gave rise to the 5 T cell receptor beta chains below, sequenced in a study of CD8 T cells in Susac syndrome. Reverse transcription of roughly 0.45 to 1 ug RNA was performed with random hexamers. TCRdb called the immunoSEQ multiplex PCR reads again in MiXCR, with one record for every CDR3 protein. The table includes some 190,000 distinct CDR3 sequences, approximately 94% detected once. Sample: CD4+ T cells from PBMCs. All receptors come from a human donor with Susac syndrome.

The chain joins TRBV2 to TRBJ2-2, with D perhaps matching TRBD2 (6 bases). The germline V gene encodes CDR1 SNHLY and CDR2 FYNNEI. The V and J ends lost 7 bases and 8 bases respectively, with 14 bases between them. The CDR3 totals 13 residues. This CDR3 is CASTYLREGELFF. In DNA form, the CDR3 reads TGTGCCAGCACCTACCTTCGGGAGGGGGAGCTGTTTTTT.

V is TRBV5-1 and J is TRBJ2-7, with a weak D call TRBD2 (6 bases). This CDR3 comprises 14 residues. CDR1 and CDR2 (germline): SGHRS, YFSETQ. V was cut by 6 bases and J by 0 bases, with 13 bases left in between. This CDR3 is CASTDRGISYEQYF. The CDR3 nucleotides are TGCGCCAGCACGGACCGGGGGATCTCCTACGAGCAGTACTTC.

CDR3 in amino acids: CSAGVGTSYEQFF. DNA of the CDR3: TGCAGCGCTGGGGTTGGGACTAGTTATGAGCAGTTCTTC. The rearrangement links TRBV29-1 to TRBJ2-1, with 8 bases matching TRBD2. CDR3 length equals 13 residues. Germline CDR1 reads SQVTM; CDR2 reads ANQGSEA. V dropped 7 bases and J dropped 8; count of bases not matched to a gene: 10.

This chain uses TRBV12-3 or TRBV12-4 with TRBJ1-6; D gene ambiguous. The CDR3 totals 14 residues. V was cut by 0 bases and J by 7 bases, with 7 bases left in between. The CDR3 reads CASSLAGMNSPLHF. The CDR3 bases are TGTGCCAGCAGTTTAGCTGGGATGAATTCACCCCTCCACTTT.

The CDR3 DNA reads TGCAGTGTCAAACTGGGAGGGTCGAACACCGGGGAGCTGTTTTTT. This translates into CSVKLGGSNTGELFF. The genes are TRBV20-1 and TRBJ2-2, with 7 bases that match TRBD2. The V segment lost 7 bases and the J segment 0 bases; nucleotides outside the gene matches: 8. The CDR3 is made up of 15 amino acids. Germline values: CDR1 DFQATT, CDR2 SNEGSKA (reference sequence).